The TCR beta chain under discussion was sequenced for a study of blood T cell repertoires in COVID-19. This CDR3 spans 16 amino acids. The V gene's germline CDR1 is LGHNA and CDR2 YNFKEQ. With 4 bases removed from V and 7 bases from J, the gap between germline ends came to 20 bases. Here immunoSEQ multiplex PCR was the method, and the copy in TCRdb shows in-frame clones only, minus some. The profile shows a few hundred thousand clones, 80% to 90% of them singletons. This TCR was sampled from a woman under 30 in a cohort exposed to, infected with or recovered from COVID-19 (not recorded which). The sequenced material came from PBMCs or T cells enriched from blood (not recorded which). The chain combines TRBV4-2 with TRBJ2-1, with D hard to call. The CDR3 protein is CASSPPLGESTNEQFF. CDR3 nucleotide sequence: TGTGCCAGCAGCCCCCCCCTCGGCGAATCGACAAATGAGCAGTTCTTC.